Listed below are T cell receptor beta chains from one sample, sequenced in a study of Graves' ophthalmopathy and Graves' hyperthyroidism. MiXCR was run by TCRdb on the multiplex PCR reads, yielding one entry per CDR3 protein. The sample carries over a million distinct CDR3 sequences, less than 45% recorded once. Sequenced: peripheral blood or thyroid tissue (not recorded which). The receptors stem from an adult man with Graves' hyperthyroidism. Each CDR3 is given without its conserved first and last residue. The D gene is left open where the match is weak.

v_call: TRBV10-3; j_call: TRBJ2-7; d_call: -; cdr3_aa: AIRTGQASEQY
v_call: TRBV6-5; j_call: TRBJ2-7; d_call: TRBD1; cdr3_aa: ASNHRGDYEQY
v_call: TRBV10-3; j_call: TRBJ2-7; d_call: -; cdr3_aa: TSNGAGGNEQY
v_call: TRBV5-1; j_call: TRBJ2-5; d_call: TRBD2; cdr3_aa: ASSTGTSGKKTQY
v_call: TRBV20-1; j_call: TRBJ1-2; d_call: -; cdr3_aa: SARGGRRNYGYT
v_call: TRBV15; j_call: -; d_call: -; cdr3_aa: ASPGDGRNLETQF
v_call: TRBV7-2; j_call: TRBJ2-3; d_call: -; cdr3_aa: ASSLATSSRTDTQY
v_call: TRBV19; j_call: TRBJ1-4; d_call: -; cdr3_aa: ASRKRGRVREKLF
v_call: TRBV5-1; j_call: TRBJ1-1; d_call: TRBD1; cdr3_aa: ASSLEGQSLAGAF
v_call: TRBV7-2; j_call: TRBJ2-7; d_call: -; cdr3_aa: ASSSLRGPSYEQY
v_call: TRBV28; j_call: TRBJ1-6; d_call: -; cdr3_aa: ASRSPGQGNNSPLH
v_call: TRBV19; j_call: TRBJ1-1; d_call: TRBD1; cdr3_aa: ASSKGVTGINTEAF
v_call: TRBV19; j_call: TRBJ1-5; d_call: -; cdr3_aa: ASTRSYSNQPQH
v_call: TRBV29-1; j_call: TRBJ1-3; d_call: -; cdr3_aa: SVTNYEGNTIY
v_call: TRBV19; j_call: TRBJ1-2; d_call: -; cdr3_aa: ASRNREVLDYGYT
v_call: TRBV7-2; j_call: TRBJ1-1; d_call: TRBD1; cdr3_aa: ASSLGQGAGDTEAF
v_call: TRBV20-1; j_call: TRBJ2-7; d_call: -; cdr3_aa: SARSGDPLDEQY